This T cell receptor beta chain stems from a study of OX40 agonist ivuxolimab in advanced cancers. Looking at the study overall: In this cohort, patients received ivuxolimab, an agonistic anti-OX40 (CD134) antibody. Study results and caveats: Partial responders dosed at 0.1-3.0 mg/kg displayed clonal expansion ranking among the lowest. With doses of 0.1 to 3.0 mg/kg, CD4+ and CD8+ blood T cells had undergone clonal expansion by week 6.

Trimming removed 1 base at V and 8 bases at J, with 14 bases between. CDR1 is SGHTA and CDR2 is FQGNSA in the germline V gene. This CDR3 contains 15 residues. Profiled with immunoSEQ multiplex PCR; TCRdb holds only in-frame clones, not every one. Counted here are roughly 80,000 clones, roughly 85% occurring once; the ten biggest clones make up around 0.7%. About this clone: Its cognate antigen is unknown.

Sampling times: baseline, cycle 4 day 1, cycle 7 day 1. The receptor was derived from an adult with an advanced solid tumor such as melanoma, head and neck, liver or kidney cancer. Here the sequenced sample was CD4+ or CD8+ T cells sorted from blood, taken in a trial of the OX40 agonist ivuxolimab. This chain uses TRBV7-2 with TRBJ1-4, with D perhaps matching TRBD1 (5 bases). DNA for the CDR3: TGTGCCAGCAGCTTAGTCTTCCAGGGATGGGAAAAACTGTTTTTT. Protein: CASSLVFQGWEKLFF.